The subject of this entry is one TCR beta chain. This clonotype was seen only once. Its antigen remains unidentified. Base quality data are lacking; no much larger clone is found one base away. The data stem from a study of blood T cells in healthy people across ages (dated by TCRdb to the mid-2010s). The study in broad terms: In model experiments, template switching captured roughly one uniquely barcoded TCR beta cDNA molecule for every two T cells. Age-related changes in TCR beta repertoire diversity were measured in the study by deep sequencing normalized with unique cDNA molecular identifiers. Two additional independent replicas of 1 million unique cDNA reads from the same blood draw were analyzed for two donors (one aged 18 to 30 and one aged 80 or older). Four age groups were formed from the donors: young (average 16 years), middle-aged (around 37), aged (around 68) and long-lived (less than 85). To avoid experimental bias, donors of different ages were spread randomly across the sequencing lanes. Beyond this particular receptor, the publication reports: The long-lived group showed more naive CD4+ T cells, fewer expanded clones and increased TCR diversity than the aged group, suggesting age selection. There was a strong correlation between observed TCR beta diversity and the percentage of naive T cells measured by flow cytometry. The CMV infection status of donors was not known, potentially confounding age-related changes in expanded clonotypes. As age increased, observed TCR beta diversity per million T cells dropped in a roughly linear way, and a significant reduction was already evident by age 40. Estimates of total diversity from one million sequenced T cells were regarded as lower bounds and underestimates. Because profiling used bulk unsorted PBMCs, naive and antigen-experienced compartments could not be compared conclusively.

The CDR1 and CDR2 encoded by the germline V gene are SGHRS and YFSETQ. The CDR3 has 16 amino acids, counting the end cysteine and phenylalanine. Only the CDR3 DNA stays, 48 bases, in frame from base 1. V has 1 base trimmed and J has 2 bases trimmed; junction bases matching no gene number 6. Donors were under 40 systemically healthy Caucasian individuals from Russia aged roughly 6 to 90 years. Each donor gave ten milliliters of peripheral blood, drawn into EDTA-treated Vacutainer tubes. Ficoll-Paque density-gradient centrifugation was used to isolate PBMCs, with at least 7 million per sample. Total RNA, at least 5 micrograms per sample, was extracted from PBMCs with Trizol reagent. For every donor, flow cytometry on a PBMC aliquot measured the percentage of naive CD45RAhigh/CD27high T cells. Library prep was done by 5' RACE. Sequenced on an Illumina HiSeq 2500. A second PCR of roughly 7 to 11 cycles was performed with a sample-barcoded 5' primer and a J-beta primer mix. A template-switch 5' adaptor carrying 12 random nucleotides introduced a unique molecular identifier onto each TCR beta cDNA molecule. Each sample yielded at least 2.5 million CDR3-containing paired-end reads. All of the RNA was converted into first-strand cDNA using the Mint cDNA synthesis kit, with a TRBC-specific oligonucleotide serving as the primer. All cDNA was treated with uracil-DNA glycosylase and then went through a first 18-cycle PCR with the universal primers M1SS and BC2_uni_R. The study's processing was this. For normalization, 1 million high-quality reads, each with a distinct molecular identifier, were randomly selected from each sample. Reads sharing molecular identifiers were discarded rather than binned into consensus sequences. MiTCR, run with a Q25 quality threshold and the strictest error-elimination algorithm, handled CDR3 identification, clonotype clustering and error correction. Lower-bound total TCR beta diversity was estimated with a nonparametric unseen species model using Euler transformation. TCRdb reprocessed the public reads (quality trimming at Q25 with fastp, clone calling with MiXCR) and kept in-frame beta chains. Duplicate CDR3 protein sequences are folded into a single record with the most common DNA and genes. The authors' filters were not applied to this entry. The sample table shows hundreds of thousands of distinct CDR3 sequences, and 58% are seen once. Around 20% of the sample is taken by the ten largest.

The material sequenced was blood. The sequence was obtained from a man aged 30-40 years in good health. Recombination linked TRBV5-1 to TRBJ2-3; a stretch of 8 junction bases matches TRBD2. The sequenced DNA is TGCGCCAGCAGCTTGACCCCGGGGGGGCTCACAGATACGCAGTATTTT. It translates as CASSLTPGGLTDTQYF. The CDR3 plus the reference TRBV5-1 and TRBJ2-3 genes for the other parts give the full variable domain: KAGVTQTPRYLIKTRGQQVTLSCSPISGHRSVSWYQQTPGQGLQFLFEYFSETQRNKGNFPGRFSGRQFSNSRSEMNVSTLELGDSALYLCASSLTPGGLTDTQYFGPGTRLTVL.